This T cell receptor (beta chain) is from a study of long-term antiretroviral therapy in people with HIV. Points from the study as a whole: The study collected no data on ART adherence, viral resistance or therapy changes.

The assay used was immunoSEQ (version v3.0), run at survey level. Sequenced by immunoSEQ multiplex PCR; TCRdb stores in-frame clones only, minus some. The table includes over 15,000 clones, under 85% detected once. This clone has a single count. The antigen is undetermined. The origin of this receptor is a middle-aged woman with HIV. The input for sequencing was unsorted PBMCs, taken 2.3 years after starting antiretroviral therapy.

The CDR3 loop is CATSRYLAGLGEQYF. DNA of the CDR3: TGTGCCACCAGCAGATACCTTGCGGGACTCGGGGAGCAGTACTTC. This rearrangement joins TRBV15 to TRBJ2-7, with D perhaps TRBD2 (6 bases). The CDR3 length is 15 residues. Per the germline V gene, CDR1 is LNHNV and CDR2 is YYDKDF (reference sequence). Trimming removed 2 bases at V and 7 bases at J, with 18 bases between.